This passage covers 5 T cell receptor beta chains from one sample sequenced in a study of CD8 T cells in ankylosing spondylitis. A single record per CDR3 protein comes from TCRdb applying MiXCR to the 5' RACE reads. The sample includes about 140,000 distinct CDR3 sequences, roughly 8.4% of them seen just once. The sequencing input was synovial fluid, either unsorted or a sorted T cell fraction (not recorded which). These TCRs come from a male donor with ankylosing spondylitis.

In its sample, this clonotype was seen many times. The CDR3 loop is CASSLHRVRTYNSPLHF. The CDR3 DNA reads TGTGCCAGCAGCCTACACAGGGTTCGAACCTATAATTCACCCCTCCACTTT. V is TRBV5-5 and J is TRBJ1-6; possibly TRBD1 for D (6 bases). Trimming shortened V by 4 bases and J by 2 bases, and 16 bases separated the two germline ends. This CDR3 has 17 residues. Germline V gene data show CDR1 as SGHKS and CDR2 as YYEKEE (reference sequence).

This clonotype was seen a handful of times. The chain has TRBV6-1 and TRBJ2-1; TRBD2 matches 14 bases. CDR1 and CDR2 from the germline V gene are MNHNS and SASEGT. Germline trimming cut 6 bases from V and 7 bases from J; bases unmatched to any gene: 8. The CDR3 loop spans 16 amino acids. The CDR3 here is CASRRLAGGPDNEQFF. The CDR3 DNA sequence: TGTGCCAGCAGACGACTAGCGGGAGGGCCTGATAATGAGCAGTTCTTC.

This clonotype was observed many times. The gene calls are TRBV27 and TRBJ2-2, with 8 nucleotides matching TRBD1. Unmatched junction bases numbered 9, after V lost 5 bases and J lost 1 base. The CDR3 has 17 residues. Germline loops: CDR1 MNHEY, CDR2 SMNVEV (reference sequence). The chain's CDR3 is CASSTYRGNKNTGELFF. The CDR3 DNA sequence: TGTGCCAGCAGTACGTACAGGGGGAACAAGAACACCGGGGAGCTGTTTTTT.

This clonotype showed up many times. V and J are TRBV5-1 and TRBJ2-7; D is unclear. CDR1 is SGHRS, CDR2 YFSETQ, per germline. The V and J ends lost 3 bases and 9 bases respectively, with 19 bases between them. The CDR3 contains 14 residues. The CDR3 is CASSYFQATESQYF. The CDR3, as DNA: TGCGCCAGCAGCTACTTTCAAGCTACAGAATCGCAGTACTTC.

This clonotype was seen a few times. This sequence joins TRBV6-1 and TRBJ2-4; D possibly uses TRBD1 or TRBD2 (6 bases each). V gave up 6 bases and J gave up 8 bases, with 23 bases separating them. There are 16 residues in the CDR3. Looked up from germline, CDR1 is MNHNS and CDR2 is SASEGT. The CDR3 here is CASSPFTPGERDIQYF. The CDR3 region has the DNA TGTGCCAGCAGCCCTTTCACTCCAGGGGAGCGGGACATTCAGTACTTC.